A selection of T cell receptor beta chains follows, all from one sample in a study of neurological immune-mediated disorders. Each CDR3 protein is one row after TCRdb ran MiXCR on the 5' RACE reads. The sample consists of approximately 48,000 distinct CDR3 sequences, about a tenth of them appearing once. Sample: PBMCs. Receptors originate from a man between 65 and 85 years old with HTLV-1-associated myelopathy (HAM/TSP). The CDR3 runs from the conserved cysteine through the conserved F or W. D genes are given only for firm matches. Where a row states a size, it is once, few, many or the class of an expanded clone; other rows omit it.

-	TRBV7-3	TRBD1	TRBJ2-3	TGTGCCAGCAGCAAACAGGGGGCGCAAGATACGCAGTATTTT	CASSKQGAQDTQYF
many	TRBV28	-	TRBJ2-7	TGTGCCAGCAGTTTGCCCGGGGTCCGTACCTACGAGCAGTACTTC	CASSLPGVRTYEQYF
-	TRBV28	TRBD2	TRBJ2-3	TGTGCCAGCAGCCCCCGGGAGGGCCAGGAAGCTAGCACAGATACGCAGTATTTT	CASSPREGQEASTDTQYF
many	TRBV7-2	-	TRBJ2-4	TGTGCCAGCAGCGGGAGCCCACGGAGGGTGGGAAACATTCAGTACTTC	CASSGSPRRVGNIQYF
many	TRBV4-3	-	TRBJ2-7	TGCGCCAGCAGCCAAGATCGGAGCTACGAGCAGTACTTC	CASSQDRSYEQYF
many	TRBV4-3	-	TRBJ2-3	TGCGCCAGCAGCCCCGGGAAAGGAGATACGCAGTATTTT	CASSPGKGDTQYF
many	TRBV7-2	-	TRBJ1-5	TGTGCCAGCAACAGGGACATAACGAATCAGCCCCAGCATTTT	CASNRDITNQPQHF
medium-sized	TRBV7-9	TRBD1	TRBJ2-5	TGTGCCAGCAGCATCCGGACAGGCCTTCAAGAGACCCAGTACTTC	CASSIRTGLQETQYF
many	TRBV2	-	TRBJ2-3	TGTGCCAGCAGTGAAAAGCAGGTAATAGATACGCAGTATTTT	CASSEKQVIDTQYF
many	TRBV7-2	TRBD2	TRBJ2-5	TGTGCCAGCAGCTTAGCGGGACGTGGCGGGAGTATGGAGACCCAGTACTTC	CASSLAGRGGSMETQYF
many	TRBV6-5	TRBD2	TRBJ2-1	TGTGCCAGCAGTTACTCGGCGGGAGGGCCGGGGGAGCAGTTCTTC	CASSYSAGGPGEQFF
few	TRBV19	-	TRBJ2-6	TGTGCCAGTGGCCTCAGGCTTTCTGGGGCCAACGTCCTGACTTTC	CASGLRLSGANVLTF
many	TRBV10-3	TRBD1	TRBJ2-7	TGTGCCATCAGTGAGCAACAGGGGGCTAACTATTACGAGCAGTACTTC	CAISEQQGANYYEQYF
many	TRBV15	-	TRBJ2-5	TGTGCCACCAGCAGAGATGGGGGGGGACCACAGGGGACCCAGTACTTC	CATSRDGGGPQGTQYF
many	TRBV6-5	-	TRBJ2-1	TGTGCCAGCGGCGCAGGGTCGGAGCAGTTCTTC	CASGAGSEQFF
many	TRBV5-5	-	TRBJ1-2	TGTGCCAGCAGCGAATCAGGGAATAGTTTTGGGGATGGCTACACCTTC	CASSESGNSFGDGYTF
-	TRBV28	TRBD2	TRBJ2-7	TGTGCCGGGTGCTCAGCAGGAGGGAGGGCTCCCTGGTTATACTTC	CAGCSAGGRAPWLYF
many	TRBV3-1	-	TRBJ2-1	TGTGCCAGCAGCCAAGGAATGGGGACCTACAATGAGCAGTTCTTC	CASSQGMGTYNEQFF
many	TRBV14	-	TRBJ2-5	TGTGCCAGCAGCCAAGGTCTCGGAAGAGCCCAGTACTTC	CASSQGLGRAQYF
many	TRBV4-2	TRBD2	TRBJ2-3	TGTGCCAGCAGCCAAGTTGCTGCGACTAGCGGGAGTCCTACAGATACGCAGTATTTT	CASSQVAATSGSPTDTQYF
many	TRBV28	-	TRBJ2-5	TGTGCCAGCAGTTTCAACGGGGGACGAGAGACCCAGTACTTC	CASSFNGGRETQYF
many	TRBV6-6	-	TRBJ2-7	TGTGCCAGCAAGGTCGGCGGTTCCTACGAGCAGTACTTC	CASKVGGSYEQYF
many	TRBV20-1	-	TRBJ2-7	TGCAGTGCTAGAGATCTCCCCCGCCACGAGCAGTACTTC	CSARDLPRHEQYF
many	TRBV11-1	TRBD1	TRBJ2-1	TGTGCCAGCAGCTTAGGGGACAGGGAGAATGAGCAGTTCTTC	CASSLGDRENEQFF
medium-sized	TRBV12-3/TRBV12-4	-	TRBJ2-2	TGTGCCAGCAGTTCACCCAACCTCAGAGGGAGGCGGGCTGCGAACACCGGGGAGCTGTTTTTT	CASSSPNLRGRRAANTGELFF
many	TRBV12-5	TRBD1	TRBJ2-7	TGTGCTAGTGGTACGGCCAACTACGGGACAGCATACGAGCAGTACTTC	CASGTANYGTAYEQYF
many	TRBV7-8	-	TRBJ2-7	TGTGCCAGCAGCGGCCCCTGGATGGGTTCCGAGCAGTACTTC	CASSGPWMGSEQYF
many	TRBV12-3/TRBV12-4	-	TRBJ1-1	TGTGCCAGCAACTTCAGGCCCGTGAACACTGAAGCTTTCTTT	CASNFRPVNTEAFF
many	TRBV7-2	-	TRBJ2-1	TGTGCCAGCAGCGAGGACCTAAGGAATGAGCAGTTCTTC	CASSEDLRNEQFF
many	TRBV12-3/TRBV12-4	-	TRBJ1-6	TGTGCCAGCAGCCCCACGGCTGTGGGTTCACCCCTCCACTTT	CASSPTAVGSPLHF
many	TRBV7-2	-	TRBJ2-6	TGTGCCAGCAGCTCCCTAGGGGCTGGGGCCAACGTCCTGACTTTC	CASSSLGAGANVLTF
many	TRBV6-6	-	TRBJ2-7	TGTGCCAGCAGTTACTCGTGGGAGCAGTACTTC	CASSYSWEQYF
many	TRBV20-1	-	TRBJ2-7	TGCAGTGCTAAATTCGGGGCCTCCTACGAGCAGTACTTC	CSAKFGASYEQYF